This entry describes one TCR beta chain. No cognate antigen has been identified for it. Nothing much larger sits one base from this clone, and base qualities are not available. TCRbeta CDR3 regions were amplified from genomic DNA using the immunoSEQ Assay, a bias-controlled multiplex PCR. Regarding the original processing steps: Nucleated cell counts per sample were estimated from amplification of reference gene primers within the assay. Sequence reads were collapsed and filtered to measure the absolute abundance of every unique TCRbeta CDR3 rearrangement. For each sample, productive Simpson clonality was calculated by taking the square root of Simpson's diversity index across productive rearrangements. TCRdb carries this immuneACCESS record with in-frame sequences only. Its versions omit some clonotypes, under half of them owing to an unresolved V gene in the studies checked, with the rest unexplained. From that table come the V and J calls and clone size; the DNA was used to work out D and trimming. The sample data list around 230,000 clones, and about nine tenths of these were observed just once. Together, the top ten hold 0.65% to 0.85% of the sample.

The sample comes from a study of blood T cell repertoires in COVID-19 (dated by TCRdb to the early 2020s). A note on the overall study: Collaborator samples came from the United States, Italy and Spain and covered acute and convalescent phases of COVID-19. Where available, HLA class I and class II types were taken from metadata supplied by the sample provider and were not determined by assay-based typing. Samples were obtained from the ongoing ImmuneRACE study (first 160 participants) and from 1,254 subjects provided by 6 global collaborators. The repertoires were made available in a free public database intended to serve as a resource for research on the immune response to SARS-CoV-2. The material from the prospective study consisted of cDNA or gDNA derived from T cells, B-cell-depleted T cells, or PBMCs. A de-identified subject ID, COVID-19 status, age in years and sex were almost always included in the sample metadata. The dataset comprised deeply sampled blood TCRbeta repertoires from subjects exposed to, actively infected with, or recovered from COVID-19. General findings and caveats noted by the study authors: The quantity of clinical and demographic metadata differed by source and by participant and was supplied without curation.

Collaborating institutions collected whole blood in K2EDTA tubes following their own protocols. Collaborator samples were shipped for TCRbeta analysis as frozen whole blood, isolated PBMCs, or DNA extracted from either sample type. Per the germline V gene, MNHEY is the CDR1 and SVGAGI is the CDR2. The CDR3 starts with the cysteine, ends with the phenylalanine, and has 14 residues. CDR3 DNA only is kept here, 42 bases in frame from base 1. At the junction V is shortened by 0 bases and J by 8 bases, with 13 bases in between. The V gene is TRBV6-5 and the J gene is TRBJ1-2, with a tentative D gene TRBD1 over 5 matching bases. The sequence came from a man aged 40-50 years with acute or convalescent COVID-19. Material: peripheral blood. The bases are TGTGCCAGCAGTTACTCAGGCAGGGTTAGCGGCTACACCTTC. It translates as CASSYSGRVSGYTF.